In this sample, the clone carrying this T cell receptor (beta chain) turned up a few times. Produced via immunoSEQ multiplex PCR; TCRdb's table is partial and in-frame only. There are some 5,700 clones in the sample; approximately 48% occur only once, and around 27% lies in the top ten. The sample is drawn from a study of sequential checkpoint blockade in melanoma. Study-level information: Each arm's sequence ended with maintenance nivolumab.

The treatment here: randomized to nivolumab then ipilimumab (arm A) or the reverse (arm B). No patient had prior DNA-damaging chemotherapy. Sorted cells were live CD3+CD8+, lacking CD19 and CD56, from PBMCs. This TCR derives from a human patient with melanoma. Some clones in this sample may be carry-over from other donors' samples. The input for sequencing was CD8+ T cells sorted from blood (inferred from file names), taken from a patient given nivolumab and ipilimumab in sequence.

Written as DNA, the CDR3 is TGTGCCAGCAGCTTAGCCGGACTAGGGGAAAAACTGTTTTTT. This sequence encodes CASSLAGLGEKLFF. The chain combines TRBV7-2 with TRBJ1-4, with unresolved D. Germline CDR1 and CDR2: SGHTA and FQGNSA. V lost 0 bases and J 8 bases, leaving 10 bases between the germline ends. The CDR3 covers 14 residues.